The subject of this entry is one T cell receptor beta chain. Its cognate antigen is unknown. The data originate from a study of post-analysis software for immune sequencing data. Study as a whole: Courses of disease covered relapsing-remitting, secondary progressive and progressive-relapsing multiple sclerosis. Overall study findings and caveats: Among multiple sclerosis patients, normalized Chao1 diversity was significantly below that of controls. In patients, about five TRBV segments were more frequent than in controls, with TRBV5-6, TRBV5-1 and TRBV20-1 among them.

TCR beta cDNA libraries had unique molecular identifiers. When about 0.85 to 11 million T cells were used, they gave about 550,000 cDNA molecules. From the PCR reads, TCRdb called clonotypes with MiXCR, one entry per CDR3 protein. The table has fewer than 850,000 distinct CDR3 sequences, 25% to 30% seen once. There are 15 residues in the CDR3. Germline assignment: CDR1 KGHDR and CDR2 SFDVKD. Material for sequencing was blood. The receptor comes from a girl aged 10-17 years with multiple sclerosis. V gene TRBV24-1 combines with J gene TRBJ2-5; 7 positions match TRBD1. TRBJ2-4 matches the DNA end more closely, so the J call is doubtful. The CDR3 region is CATSEATGAKNIQYF. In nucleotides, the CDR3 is TGTGCCACCAGTGAGGCGACAGGGGCCAAAAACATTCAGTACTTC.